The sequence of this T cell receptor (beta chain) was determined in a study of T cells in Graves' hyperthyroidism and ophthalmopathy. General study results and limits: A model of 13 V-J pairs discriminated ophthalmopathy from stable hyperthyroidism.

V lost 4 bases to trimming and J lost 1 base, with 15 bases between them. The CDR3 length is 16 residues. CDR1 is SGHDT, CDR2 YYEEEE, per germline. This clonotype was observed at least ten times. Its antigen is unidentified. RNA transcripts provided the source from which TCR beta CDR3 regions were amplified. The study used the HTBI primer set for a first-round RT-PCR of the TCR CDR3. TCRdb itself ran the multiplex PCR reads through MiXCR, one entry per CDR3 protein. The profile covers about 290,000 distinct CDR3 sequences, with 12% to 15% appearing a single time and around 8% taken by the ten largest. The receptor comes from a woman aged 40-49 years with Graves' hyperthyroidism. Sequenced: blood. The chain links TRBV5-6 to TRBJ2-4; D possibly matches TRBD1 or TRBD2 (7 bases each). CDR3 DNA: TGTGCCAGCAGCGCCAGGGGGAGGGGGGCCAAAAACATTCAGTACTTC. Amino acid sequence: CASSARGRGAKNIQYF.